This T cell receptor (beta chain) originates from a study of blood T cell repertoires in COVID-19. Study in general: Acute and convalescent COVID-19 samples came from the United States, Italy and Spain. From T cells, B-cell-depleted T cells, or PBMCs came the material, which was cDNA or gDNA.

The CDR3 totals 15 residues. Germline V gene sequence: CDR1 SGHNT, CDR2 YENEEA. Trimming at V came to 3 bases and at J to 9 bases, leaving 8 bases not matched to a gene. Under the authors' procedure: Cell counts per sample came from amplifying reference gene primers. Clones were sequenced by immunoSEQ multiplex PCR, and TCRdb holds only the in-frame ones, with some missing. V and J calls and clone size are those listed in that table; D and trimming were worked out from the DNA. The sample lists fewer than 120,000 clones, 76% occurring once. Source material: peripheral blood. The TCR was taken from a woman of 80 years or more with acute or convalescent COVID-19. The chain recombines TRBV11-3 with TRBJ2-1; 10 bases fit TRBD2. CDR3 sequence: CASSLEREGGIEQFF. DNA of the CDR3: TGTGCCAGCAGCTTGGAGCGGGAGGGAGGGATTGAGCAGTTCTTC.